This TCR beta chain stems from a study of cytotoxic CD8 clonotypes in ibrutinib-treated CLL (dated by TCRdb to the early 2020s). About the investigation overall: In this cohort, some 16 patients were treatment-naive and ten to twelve were relapsed/refractory, while 17 to 18 had unmutated IGHV. Responses were partial in roughly 24 patients and complete in 2; after median around 68 months follow-up, about 15 stayed in remission and 12 progressed. The response samples were drawn at a median of 12 months into treatment, with a range of roughly 6 to 36 months. On average, each sample had 255,043 productive templates and 100,000 or so productive rearrangements. Longitudinal samples were available for about 30% of the roughly 86 trial participants. Cryopreserved peripheral blood mononuclear cells were obtained before treatment, at response, and at either sustained remission or disease progression. All remission and progressive disease samples were collected while patients were still receiving ibrutinib.

The paper's findings and limits, for the study overall: Public clonotypes were rare and either shrank or stayed stable during treatment, and the rise in clonality at ibrutinib response reflected expansion of private clonotypes. Clonality increased at ibrutinib response, stayed stable in sustained remission, and fell back toward baseline at progression. Baseline clonality exceeded that of age-matched healthy donors and correlated strongly with circulating CD8+ T-cell counts. Sustained-remission and progressing patients did not have matched sampling times, and lymph node repertoires were not examined.

V was cut back by 2 bases and J by 0 bases, leaving a gap of 11 bases between them. The CDR3, cysteine through phenylalanine, is 16 amino acids long. Only CDR3 DNA is held: 48 bases, read in frame from base 1. Reading the germline V gene gives CDR1 LGHNA and CDR2 YSLEER. A MiSeq instrument was used for deep resolution sequencing, which targeted depths ranging from 1 in 1 million up to 1 in 200,000 T cells, with coverage averaging 10x for each clonotype. The immunoSEQ hsTCRB Kit was used to generate TCR beta libraries. The study's processing was this. Data were analyzed with ImmunoSEQ Data Assistant and ImmunoSEQ Analyzer, with V, D and J genes assigned per IMGT definitions. Clonality, which ranges from 0 to 1, was calculated by subtracting the normalized Shannon entropy of productive rearrangement frequencies from one. Only overrepresented clonotypes making up at least 0.05% of each patient's repertoire were included in the public clonotype analysis. Repertoires from approximately 13 age-matched healthy donors in immuneACCESS were used as clonality controls. Drawn from immuneACCESS, this table holds only the in-frame rearrangements with V and J called that TCRdb kept. Clones are partly lost; checked studies trace under half to an unresolved V gene and leave the rest unexplained. V and J calls and clone size are those listed in that table; D and trimming were worked out from the DNA. This sample is represented by over 120,000 clones; about three quarters of them were singletons. About 4.7% of the sample belongs to the ten largest clones.

The sample's time point, from its label and the paper: roughly 2 years on ibrutinib. For TCR beta library preparation, about 2 micrograms of genomic DNA were extracted from the cryopreserved PBMCs. Longitudinal blood samples from CLL patients receiving ibrutinib monotherapy were subjected to high-throughput TCR beta sequencing. The patients were enrolled in a single-center, open-label phase 2 trial of ibrutinib monotherapy. In regard to this clone: Its antigen is still unknown. Base quality data are lacking; no much larger clone is found one base away.

The receptor's source is a human donor with chronic lymphocytic leukemia. Sequenced here: PBMCs, sampled after 24 months of ibrutinib treatment. The rearranged segments are TRBV4-3 and TRBJ1-5, and possibly TRBD1, on 5 matching bases. The DNA reads as follows: TGCGCCAGCAGCCAATTTTGGGGGTATAGCAATCAGCCCCAGCATTTT. It translates to CASSQFWGYSNQPQHF.